Presented here are 15 T cell receptor beta chains from one specimen sequenced in a study of vaccination effects on CD4 cells after COVID-19. The method was immunoSEQ multiplex PCR; TCRdb's version includes in-frame clones alone and lacks a portion of them. In the table there are about 59,000 clones, roughly three quarters of which are singletons. Antigen-specific CD4+ T cells expanded by the ViraFEST assay with viral peptide pools were then sequenced. Isolating CD4+ T cells followed ten to eleven days of culture. Two doses of either BNT162b2 or mRNA-1273 were given to each participant. These receptors' targets are unknown. The sequenced sample was CD4+ T cells from PBMCs cultured with HCoV-OC43 spike peptides, obtained after COVID-19 vaccination. Subset described: HCoV-OC43 spike overlapping peptide pool stimulation. The source is a human donor who received a COVID-19 vaccine.

The chain is built from TRBV21-1 and TRBJ2-3. TRBV21-1 is a known pseudogene. The length of the CDR3 is 15 residues. The CDR3 region is CASSKGMFRTDTQYF. CDR3 bases: TGTGCCAGCAGCAAAGGGATGTTCCGCACAGATACGCAGTATTTT.

This clone was seen only once. The chain combines TRBV4-1 with TRBJ2-3; possibly TRBD2 for D (5 bases). CDR1 and CDR2 (germline): MGHRA, YSYEKL. CDR3 size: 17 residues. V lost 1 base and J lost 6, with 20 bases in between. The CDR3 nucleotides are TGCGCCAGCAGCCAAGTGCTGGTGCGGGTACAAGGGGATACGCAGTATTTT. It encodes CASSQVLVRVQGDTQYF.

The chain carries TRBV7-2 and TRBJ1-1; a weak D match, TRBD1 (6 bases). V was shortened by 1 base and J by 7 bases, with 22 bases between the two germline ends. CDR1 is SGHTA and CDR2 is FQGNSA in the germline V gene. The CDR3 sequence is 17 residues long. CDR3 bases: TGTGCCAGCAGCTTAGTAGGGAGGGGGGGCTTGAGCAATGAAGCTTTCTTT. The encoded protein is CASSLVGRGGLSNEAFF.

The gene calls are TRBV7-2 and TRBJ2-3, with 9 bases lining up with TRBD2. The V segment lost 7 bases and the J segment 2 bases; nucleotides outside the gene matches: 10. This CDR3 spans 16 amino acids. Germline values: CDR1 SGHTA, CDR2 FQGNSA. DNA of the CDR3: TGTGCCAGCAAGTTAGGGGCGGGGGGGCCCACAGATACGCAGTATTTT. This encodes CASKLGAGGPTDTQYF.

This chain uses TRBV7-2 with TRBJ2-1, with D unresolved. Germline lookup yields CDR1 SGHTA and CDR2 FQGNSA. Trimming left V 5 bases short and J 0 bases short, with 11 bases between. CDR3 length equals 15 residues. DNA of the CDR3: TGTGCCAGCAGCCAGTACAAGAGCTCCTACAATGAGCAGTTCTTC. Amino acids: CASSQYKSSYNEQFF.

The chain combines TRBV6-5 with TRBJ1-5; 7 bases align to TRBD1. The CDR3 sequence is 14 residues long. The trim removed 6 bases at V and 7 bases at J, leaving 9 bases unmatched. The germline V gene has CDR1 MNHEY and CDR2 SVGAGI. CDR3 in DNA: TGTGCCAGCAGACCAACAGGGGAGGCCCAGCCCCAGCATTTT. The encoded protein is CASRPTGEAQPQHF.

The chain combines TRBV6-6 with TRBJ1-5; no clear D gene. V was trimmed by 0 bases and J by 7 bases, leaving 7 bases between them. The CDR3 spans 13 residues. Germline V lookup: CDR1 MNHNY, CDR2 SVGAGI (reference sequence). CDR3 sequence: CASSYSIGQPQHF. In DNA, the CDR3 is TGTGCCAGCAGTTACTCGATTGGGCAGCCCCAGCATTTT.

The rearrangement joins TRBV7-2 to TRBJ1-5; D call uncertain. This CDR3 has 14 residues. Trimming stripped 5 bases from V and 0 bases from J, with 8 bases between. Germline CDR1 and CDR2: SGHTA and FQGNSA. The CDR3 region is CASSLTLSNQPQHF. In nucleotides, the CDR3 is TGTGCCAGCAGCCTAACACTTAGCAATCAGCCCCAGCATTTT. Drawing the rest from reference TRBV7-2 and TRBJ1-5, the complete variable domain is GAGVSQSPSNKVTEKGKDVELRCDPISGHTALYWYRQSLGQGLEFLIYFQGNSAPDKSGLPSDRFSAERTGGSVSTLTIQRTQQEDSAVYLCASSLTLSNQPQHFGDGTRLSIL.

The V and J genes are TRBV7-2 and TRBJ2-2, with 8 bases aligning to TRBD1. V dropped 2 bases and J dropped 4; count of bases not matched to a gene: 6. Germline CDR1 reads SGHTA; CDR2 reads FQGNSA. The CDR3 spans 16 residues. CDR3 loop: CASSLWQGATTGELFF. CDR3 DNA sequence: TGTGCCAGCAGCTTATGGCAGGGGGCGACCACCGGGGAGCTGTTTTTT.

The chain carries TRBV7-2 and TRBJ2-1; 7 positions agree with TRBD1. Germline V CDR1 and CDR2: SGHTA, FQGNSA. Losses at the gene ends were 6 bases for V and 0 bases for J; bases not matched to a gene: 8. There are 16 residues in the CDR3. CDR3 nucleotides: TGTGCCAGCAGGGGACAGATTGGAAGCTCCTACAATGAGCAGTTCTTC. The encoded protein is CASRGQIGSSYNEQFF.

The chain links TRBV2 to TRBJ2-7; maybe TRBD2 (7 bases). This CDR3 contains 18 residues. Per germline, CDR1 SNHLY and CDR2 FYNNEI. Trimming stripped 4 bases from V and 1 base from J, with 23 bases between. This chain's CDR3 is CASSADRPAVAGSYEQYV. The CDR3 DNA sequence: TGTGCCAGCAGTGCCGACAGGCCGGCGGTAGCGGGTTCCTACGAGCAGTACGTC.

The J gene is TRBJ2-5, the V gene TRBV6-1; the match to TRBD1 covers 11 bases. V shed 3 bases and J 3 bases; nucleotides not matched to a gene: 9. Germline CDR1 reads MNHNS; CDR2 reads SASEGT. This CDR3 is built from 17 residues. CDR3 bases: TGTGCCAGCAGTGATCTCGTCCGGGACAGGGGGAAAGAGACCCAGTACTTC. Amino acids: CASSDLVRDRGKETQYF.

This chain connects TRBV4-1 to TRBJ2-3; TRBD2 might be the D (6 bases). Germline V gene data show CDR1 as MGHRA and CDR2 as YSYEKL. The CDR3 has 16 residues. V was cut by 4 bases and J by 0 bases, with 14 bases left in between. The CDR3 region is CASSRGTGLSTDTQYF. CDR3 nucleotides: TGCGCCAGCAGCCGAGGGACGGGACTCAGCACAGATACGCAGTATTTT.

The rearrangement joins TRBV7-8 to TRBJ2-3, with D possibly being TRBD2 (5 bases). Germline CDR1 reads SGHVS; CDR2 reads FQNEAQ. The CDR3 runs to 16 residues. V shed 5 bases and J shed 3 bases, with 18 bases lying between them. The DNA for the CDR3 is TGTGCCAGCAGCCCTTGGACCGCCGGAGGTACAGATACGCAGTATTTT. It codes for CASSPWTAGGTDTQYF.

This clone appeared a few times. V gene TRBV11-2 combines with J gene TRBJ1-2; the match to TRBD1 covers 8 bases. Germline V gives CDR1 SGHAT, CDR2 FQNNGV. After removal of 5 bases from V and 4 bases from J, the junction contained 9 bases not matched to a gene. The CDR3 runs to 15 residues. The CDR3 DNA reads TGTGCCAGCAGCCCCTCCGGACAGGGCGGCTATGGCTACACCTTC. Its protein is CASSPSGQGGYGYTF.